The text below deals with one TCR beta chain. Some clones are missing from TCRdb's copy, which holds only in-frame ones; the method was immunoSEQ multiplex PCR. The sample carries about 320,000 clones, 85% to 95% recorded once. These data are taken from a study of blood T cell repertoires in COVID-19. Germline assignment: CDR1 GTSNPN and CDR2 SVGIG (reference sequence). The length of the CDR3 is 14 residues. The V segment lost 6 bases and the J segment 4 bases; nucleotides outside the gene matches: 7. The TCR sequence derives from a woman aged 25 to 45 who had been exposed to COVID-19. The V and J genes are TRBV30 and TRBJ2-5; TRBD2 agrees at 11 bases. The sequencing input was PBMCs or T cells enriched from blood (not recorded which). CDR3 in amino acids: CACKKTSGGETQYF. In DNA, the CDR3 is TGTGCCTGTAAAAAAACTAGCGGGGGAGAGACCCAGTACTTC.